Below, 23 T cell receptor beta chains from the same sample are listed, as sequenced in a study of T cell responses to AZD1222 COVID-19 vaccine. The method was immunoSEQ multiplex PCR; TCRdb's version includes in-frame clones alone and lacks a portion of them. This table has 90,000 to 130,000 clones, roughly 89% appearing once. Specimen: peripheral blood, collected on day 0 of MenACWY control vaccination. The receptors here all came from an adult in good health.

The gene calls are TRBV18 and TRBJ2-5; tentative D call: TRBD2 (5 bases). Germline loops: CDR1 KGHSH, CDR2 LQKENI. The CDR3 has 14 residues. V dropped 0 bases and J dropped 5 bases, with 10 bases sitting between them. The CDR3 spells CASSPPDRGETQYF. For the CDR3, the DNA is TGTGCCAGCTCACCACCTGACCGAGGGGAGACCCAGTACTTC. The entire variable domain, with the rest obtained from reference TRBV18 and TRBJ2-5, is as follows: NAGVMQNPRHLVRRRGQEARLRCSPMKGHSHVYWYRQLPEEGLKFMVYLQKENIIDESGMPKERFSAEFPKEGPSILRIQQVVRGDSAAYFCASSPPDRGETQYFGPGTRLLVL.

The rearrangement joins TRBV29-1 to TRBJ1-2; D remains unclear. From germline, CDR1 is SQVTM and CDR2 ANQGSEA. CDR3 length equals 15 residues. V gave up 0 bases and J gave up 5 bases, with 16 bases separating them. This CDR3 is CSVEDPRGLGYGYTF. DNA for the CDR3: TGCAGCGTTGAAGATCCCCGGGGATTGGGATATGGCTACACCTTC.

The J gene is TRBJ1-2, the V gene TRBV2; TRBD1 might be the D (6 bases). This CDR3 has 15 residues. Germline CDR1 is SNHLY and CDR2 is FYNNEI. V lost 2 bases, J lost 7 bases, and 17 bases lay in between. Here the CDR3 DNA reads TGTGCCAGCAGTGAACTCGGGGGGCCGTTATCTGGCTACACCTTC. Its translation: CASSELGGPLSGYTF.

J is TRBJ1-1 and V is TRBV7-2; possibly TRBD1 for D (5 bases). From germline, CDR1 is SGHTA and CDR2 FQGNSA. This CDR3 is 14 amino acids long. Trimming removed 3 bases at V and 3 bases at J, with 11 bases between. DNA of the CDR3: TGTGCCAGCAGCTTGGGGACCGCCGACACTGAAGCTTTCTTT. This sequence encodes CASSLGTADTEAFF. Using reference TRBV7-2 and TRBJ1-1 for the parts outside the CDR3, the full variable domain is GAGVSQSPSNKVTEKGKDVELRCDPISGHTALYWYRQSLGQGLEFLIYFQGNSAPDKSGLPSDRFSAERTGGSVSTLTIQRTQQEDSAVYLCASSLGTADTEAFFGQGTRLTVV.

V and J are TRBV2 and TRBJ2-3, with TRBD2 matching 9 bases. The length of the CDR3 is 14 residues. Per the germline V gene, CDR1 is SNHLY and CDR2 is FYNNEI. Trimming cost V 6 bases and J 5 bases; bases outside gene matches: 6. The CDR3 is CASSIAGVVDTQYF. In DNA form, the CDR3 reads TGTGCCAGCAGCATAGCGGGGGTTGTAGATACGCAGTATTTT. Combining the CDR3 with reference TRBV2 and TRBJ2-3 gives the whole variable domain EPEVTQTPSHQVTQMGQEVILRCVPISNHLYFYWYRQILGQKVEFLVSFYNNEISEKSEIFDDQFSVERPDGSNFTLKIRSTKLEDSAMYFCASSIAGVVDTQYFGPGTRLTVL.

The chain recombines TRBV19 with TRBJ2-7, with TRBD1 matching over 10 bases. The ends lost 3 bases at V and 2 bases at J; junction bases unmatched: 4. The CDR3 consists of 15 residues. Germline V CDR1 and CDR2: LNHDA, SQIVND (reference sequence). CDR3 nucleotides: TGTGCCAGTAGTATTGGGACAGGGGACGCCTACGAGCAGTACTTC. Translating gives CASSIGTGDAYEQYF.

This sequence joins TRBV20-1 and TRBJ1-1; D call uncertain. Germline V gives CDR1 DFQATT, CDR2 SNEGSKA (reference sequence). CDR3 size: 11 residues. DNA for the CDR3: TGCAGCCTCACCCCCGGCACTGAAGCTTTCTTT. Amino acids: CSLTPGTEAFF.

This sequence joins TRBV7-2 and TRBJ1-3; D remains ambiguous. V lost 5 bases to trimming and J lost 4 bases, with 9 bases between them. The CDR3 is made up of 13 amino acids. Looked up from germline, CDR1 is SGHTA and CDR2 is FQGNSA. The CDR3 spells CASSPNPGNTIYF. In nucleotides, the CDR3 is TGTGCCAGCAGCCCAAATCCGGGAAACACCATATATTTT.

V usage is TRBV6-5 and J usage is TRBJ2-2; D is unresolved. Trimming removed 8 bases at V and 6 bases at J, with 7 bases between. CDR1 MNHEY and CDR2 SVGAGI come from the germline V gene. The CDR3 is made up of 11 amino acids. The CDR3 here is CASGESGELFF. In DNA form, the CDR3 reads TGTGCCAGCGGGGAATCCGGGGAGCTGTTTTTT.

The V gene is TRBV10-1, the J gene TRBJ2-7; the match to TRBD2 covers 11 bases. The trim removed 6 bases at V and 3 bases at J, leaving 1 base unmatched. CDR1 is WNHNN and CDR2 is SYGVQD in the germline V gene (reference sequence). The CDR3 contains 13 residues. In DNA form, the CDR3 reads TGCGCCAGCAGCGGACTAGCGGGCTACGAGCAGTACTTC. Protein sequence: CASSGLAGYEQYF.

V is TRBV10-1 and J is TRBJ2-7; 11 bases align to TRBD2. Germline assignment: CDR1 WNHNN and CDR2 SYGVQD (reference sequence). This CDR3 is built from 16 residues. V gave up 0 bases and J gave up 6 bases; unmatched junction bases: 7. The CDR3 here is CASSESPGLAATEQYF. The CDR3 DNA follows: TGCGCCAGCAGTGAGTCGCCGGGACTAGCGGCGACCGAGCAGTACTTC.

The V and J genes are TRBV12-3 or TRBV12-4 and TRBJ1-6; D is unclear. This CDR3 spans 12 amino acids. The V gene lost 5 bases and the J gene lost 5 bases, with 4 bases spanning the gap. CDR3 loop: CASSRDNSPLHF. CDR3 nucleotide sequence: TGTGCCAGCAGTCGGGATAATTCACCCCTCCACTTT.

This clone has more than one count but fewer than ten. CDR3 sequence: CASTKGPTGAVQPQHF. The CDR3 coding sequence is TGTGCCAGCACCAAGGGCCCCACAGGGGCCGTCCAGCCCCAGCATTTT. This chain connects TRBV9 to TRBJ1-5; TRBD1 agrees at 7 bases. CDR1 is SGDLS and CDR2 is YYNGEE in the germline V gene. Unmatched junction bases numbered 16, after V lost 6 bases and J lost 7 bases. The CDR3 loop spans 16 amino acids.

The rearrangement uses TRBV5-1 and TRBJ2-2, with 8 nucleotides matching TRBD1. The germline gives CDR1 SGHRS, CDR2 YFSETQ. V lost 2 bases, J lost 1 base, and 4 bases stayed unmatched. The CDR3 length is 16 residues. The CDR3 DNA reads TGCGCCAGCAGCTTAACGACAGGGGTGAACACCGGGGAGCTGTTTTTT. This encodes CASSLTTGVNTGELFF.

The rearrangement uses TRBV5-1 and TRBJ1-4; TRBD1 matches at 8 bases. The germline V gene has CDR1 SGHRS and CDR2 YFSETQ. The CDR3 is made up of 15 amino acids. J gave up 7 bases and V 0 bases, and 5 bases lay outside the gene matches. The CDR3 loop reads CASSLGGTGSEKLFF. The CDR3 nucleotides are TGCGCCAGCAGCTTGGGCGGGACAGGAAGTGAAAAACTGTTTTTT.

The chain employs TRBV29-1 and TRBJ1-1, with D perhaps matching TRBD1 (5 bases). Trimming left V 3 bases short and J 4 bases short, with 18 bases between. There are 15 residues in the CDR3. Germline CDR1 SQVTM, CDR2 ANQGSEA. CDR3 in DNA: TGCAGCGTTGACCCCCGGGCGGGTGGGGGCACTGAAGCTTTCTTT. Translated: CSVDPRAGGGTEAFF.

The chain has TRBV28 and TRBJ1-6; no reliable D call. Per the germline V gene, CDR1 is MDHEN and CDR2 is SYDVKM. V gave up 2 bases and J gave up 7 bases, with 12 bases separating them. This CDR3 contains 15 residues. CDR3 sequence: CASSLEPGSNSPLHF. The CDR3 coding sequence is TGTGCCAGCAGTTTAGAGCCAGGTTCGAATTCACCCCTCCACTTT.

Comments on this clone: One junction end does not reproduce the germline sequence, and a read error may be involved. The chain joins TRBV11-2 to TRBJ1-2, with D possibly TRBD1 on 6 matching bases. The CDR3 covers 13 residues. Germline CDR1 SGHAT, CDR2 FQNNGV. CDR3 sequence (DNA): TGTGCCAGCAGCCTAGACAGGAACTATGGCTACACCTTC. Amino acids: CASSLDRNYGYTF.

The chain employs TRBV30 and TRBJ2-3; the D gene is possibly TRBD2 (6 bases). CDR1 GTSNPN and CDR2 SVGIG come from the germline V gene (reference sequence). The ends were cut back, 1 base at V and 7 bases at J, with 12 bases in the middle. The CDR3 totals 13 residues. The CDR3 DNA sequence: TGTGCCTGGAGTGGATATGGGGGGAATACGCAGTATTTT. As protein: CAWSGYGGNTQYF. Based on the CDR3 plus reference TRBV30 and TRBJ2-3, the full variable domain is SQTIHQWPATLVQPVGSPLSLECTVEGTSNPNLYWYRQAAGRGLQLLFYSVGIGQISSEVPQNLSASRPQDRQFILSSKKLLLSDSGFYLCAWSGYGGNTQYFGPGTRLTVL.

This clone was recorded once. The gene calls are TRBV21-1 and TRBJ1-2; the DNA was not used to check the table's D call, TRBD1. TRBV21-1 is labeled a pseudogene. The CDR3 has 17 residues. The CDR3 DNA sequence: TGTGCCAGCAGCAAGCACAGAATACAGGGGCCGGACTATGGCTACACCTTC. It translates to CASSKHRIQGPDYGYTF.

The chain uses TRBV29-1 and TRBJ1-1; D is undetermined. V gave up 3 bases and J gave up 11 bases, with 10 bases separating them. The CDR3 is 10 residues long. Germline V gives CDR1 SQVTM, CDR2 ANQGSEA. The chain's CDR3 is CSVESRRAFF. CDR3 in DNA: TGCAGCGTTGAGTCACGAAGGGCTTTCTTT.

The V and J genes are TRBV3-1 (or the pseudogene TRBV3-2) and TRBJ1-1; D uncertain. The CDR3 contains 13 residues. Trimming took off 4 bases at V and 0 bases at J, with 6 bases between the two ends. Germline V lookup: CDR1 LGHDT, CDR2 YNNKEL (reference sequence). This CDR3 is CASSPALNTEAFF. CDR3 DNA: TGTGCCAGCAGCCCGGCGCTGAACACTGAAGCTTTCTTT.

This clone was observed once. The chain joins TRBV6-1 to TRBJ1-2, with D unclear. Deletions cut 2 bases from V and 5 bases from J, with 9 bases between. This CDR3 region has 13 residues. Germline assignment: CDR1 MNHNS and CDR2 SASEGT. This chain's CDR3 is CASSEISSYGYTF. The CDR3 DNA is TGTGCCAGCAGTGAAATTAGCAGTTATGGCTACACCTTC.